The sequence of this T cell receptor (beta chain) was determined in a study of T-cell memory formation after mild COVID-19. Study-level information: The TCR clusters were mostly specific to one donor. General study findings and limits: That cross-reactive memory joined was suggested by some responding clones appearing in pre-infection memory. CM and EM subsets held most contracting CD4+ clones; EMRA held CD8+ ones. Clones contracting over day 15 to 85 were CD4/CD8 balanced, with later expanders leaning CD4+.

From germline, CDR1 is LGHDT and CDR2 YNNKEL (reference sequence). Trimming pared 1 base from V and 6 bases from J, leaving 10 bases between. The CDR3 has 13 amino acids. TCRdb itself ran the 5' RACE reads through MiXCR, one entry per CDR3 protein. The table lists a few hundred thousand distinct CDR3 sequences, 20% to 25% of them singletons. About this clonotype: Antigen unknown.

Sequences were obtained from PBMCs or a T cell subset sorted from them (not recorded which). This sequence originates from an adult woman who had mild COVID-19 (a few samples of this study predate the infection). Cell type and time point are not known. The chain joins TRBV3-1 to TRBJ2-7, with D unclear. CDR3 loop: CASSQAGRTEQYF. For the CDR3, the DNA is TGTGCCAGCAGCCAAGCTGGCAGGACCGAGCAGTACTTC.